This TCR beta chain was documented in a study of OX40 agonist ivuxolimab in advanced cancers. Whole-study results and caveats: On average, CD8+ T cells had more expanded clones than CD4+. Antigen specificity was not determined for the expanded peripheral T cells.

From germline, CDR1 is SNHLY and CDR2 FYNNEI. Trimming at V came to 5 bases and at J to 5 bases, leaving 9 bases not matched to a gene. The CDR3 is made up of 15 amino acids. As to this clone: Its antigen is undetermined. Other DNA sequences in this sample translate to the same CDR3.

Generated by immunoSEQ multiplex PCR, the TCRdb table keeps only in-frame clones and is missing some. Seen here are some 49,000 clones, around 79% observed once, and the top ten hold roughly 8.6%. With autoimmune disease history or systemic immunosuppression, patients were excluded. V and J are TRBV2 and TRBJ1-2, with TRBD1 identical over 9 bases. The receptor's source is an adult with an advanced solid tumor such as melanoma, head and neck, liver or kidney cancer. Sequencing was performed on CD4+ or CD8+ T cells sorted from blood, taken in a trial of the OX40 agonist ivuxolimab. DNA for the CDR3: TGTGCCAGCAGTTTCACAGGGGGCACGGGTTATGGCTACACCTTC. Its translation is CASSFTGGTGYGYTF.